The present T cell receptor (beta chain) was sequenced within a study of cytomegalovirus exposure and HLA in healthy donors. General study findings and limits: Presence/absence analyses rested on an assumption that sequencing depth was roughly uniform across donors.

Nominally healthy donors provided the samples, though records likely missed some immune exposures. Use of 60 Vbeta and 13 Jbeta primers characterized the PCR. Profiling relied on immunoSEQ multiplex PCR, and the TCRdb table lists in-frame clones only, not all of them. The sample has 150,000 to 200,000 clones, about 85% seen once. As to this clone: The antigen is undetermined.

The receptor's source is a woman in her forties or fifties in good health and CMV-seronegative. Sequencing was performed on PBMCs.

For the CDR3, the DNA is TGTGCCAGCAGCCCGACAGGGAGGCAGGAGACCCAGTACTTC. It translates to CASSPTGRQETQYF. The chain links TRBV28 to TRBJ2-5, with a possible D match to TRBD1 (7 bases). There are 14 residues in the CDR3. Germline CDR1 is MDHEN and CDR2 is SYDVKM. Trimming pared 6 bases from V and 5 bases from J, leaving 16 bases between.